A selection of T cell receptor beta chains follows, all from one sample in a study of shared clonotypes between healthy human individuals. Method: immunoSEQ multiplex PCR; TCRdb's copy keeps in-frame clones and lacks some. Of approximately 980,000 clones in the sample, about 80% were seen once. Sequenced material: memory CD4+ T cells sorted from blood. Receptors were obtained from a young man in good health. Both conserved end residues are part of each CDR3. A D gene is named only where the DNA matches it firmly. Clone size is shown for a subset of rows, as once, few, many or a class of expanded clone.

CDR3 DNA: TGTGCCAGCACAAAGGGGGGCAACACTGAAGCTTTCTTT
CDR3 protein: CASTKGGNTEAFF
V gene: TRBV2
clone size: NA
J gene: TRBJ1-1
D gene: NA

CDR3 DNA: TGTGCCAGCTCCCTAGGGACTCAGCAGTTCTTC
CDR3 protein: CASSLGTQQFF
V gene: TRBV9
clone size: few
J gene: TRBJ2-1
D gene: NA

CDR3 DNA: TGTGCCAGTAGTACGGGGATTCAAGAGACCCAGTACTTC
CDR3 protein: CASSTGIQETQYF
V gene: TRBV19
clone size: NA
J gene: TRBJ2-5
D gene: NA

CDR3 DNA: TGTGCCAGCAGCCCCCACCGGGACGGCAACTACGAGCAGTACTTC
CDR3 protein: CASSPHRDGNYEQYF
V gene: TRBV6-5
clone size: NA
J gene: TRBJ2-7
D gene: NA

CDR3 DNA: TGCGCCAGCAGCACCGGACAGTACGAGCAGTACTTC
CDR3 protein: CASSTGQYEQYF
V gene: TRBV5-1
clone size: NA
J gene: TRBJ2-7
D gene: NA

CDR3 DNA: TGTGCCACCAGCAGAGATCTCGGGGGCATTCAGCCCCAGCATTTT
CDR3 protein: CATSRDLGGIQPQHF
V gene: TRBV15
clone size: few
J gene: TRBJ1-5
D gene: NA

CDR3 DNA: TGTGCCAGCAGCGTAGGAAGCGGGGGGCTCGCCGGGGAGCTGTTTTTT
CDR3 protein: CASSVGSGGLAGELFF
V gene: TRBV9
clone size: NA
J gene: TRBJ2-2
D gene: TRBD2

CDR3 DNA: TGTGCCTGGAGTGCGGCTAGCGGCGGGAGCACAGATACGCAGTATTTT
CDR3 protein: CAWSAASGGSTDTQYF
V gene: TRBV30
clone size: NA
J gene: TRBJ2-3
D gene: TRBD2

CDR3 DNA: TGCGCCAGCAGCCAAAGACAGGGGGGCGCCGGGGAGCTGTTTTTT
CDR3 protein: CASSQRQGGAGELFF
V gene: TRBV4-1
clone size: few
J gene: TRBJ2-2
D gene: TRBD1

CDR3 DNA: TGTGCCAGTGCCGACCCGACGTTCAGGTTAAATCAGCCCCAGCATTTT
CDR3 protein: CASADPTFRLNQPQHF
V gene: TRBV19
clone size: NA
J gene: TRBJ1-5
D gene: NA

CDR3 DNA: TGTGCCAGCTCACCATCGCTGGATAATTCACCCCTCCACTTT
CDR3 protein: CASSPSLDNSPLHF
V gene: TRBV18
clone size: NA
J gene: TRBJ1-6
D gene: NA

CDR3 DNA: TGTGCCAGCAGCTTAATTAACAGGGGGATGGTCGGTGAGACCCAGTACTTC
CDR3 protein: CASSLINRGMVGETQYF
V gene: TRBV11-3
clone size: NA
J gene: TRBJ2-5
D gene: TRBD1

CDR3 DNA: TGTGCCAGCAGCTTAGTCGTGGGGCAGGGGCTTAACACCGGGGAGCTGTTTTTT
CDR3 protein: CASSLVVGQGLNTGELFF
V gene: TRBV7-9
clone size: NA
J gene: TRBJ2-2
D gene: NA

CDR3 DNA: TGTGCCAGCAGCCCAGGGAGGGCCTTCAGTAATGAGCAGTTCTTC
CDR3 protein: CASSPGRAFSNEQFF
V gene: TRBV11-2
clone size: NA
J gene: TRBJ2-1
D gene: TRBD2

CDR3 DNA: TGTGCCAGCAGTGAAGCTGGTCAGAGCAACGAGCAGTACTTC
CDR3 protein: CASSEAGQSNEQYF
V gene: TRBV6-1
clone size: NA
J gene: TRBJ2-7
D gene: NA

CDR3 DNA: TGTGCCAGCAGTCCCTCCAAGTTCAGGGCTGTTTTCTTT
CDR3 protein: CASSPSKFRAVFF
V gene: TRBV27
clone size: few
J gene: TRBJ1-1
D gene: NA

CDR3 DNA: TGTGCCTGGAGCGGGGGCAGGGATCAGCCCCAGCATTTT
CDR3 protein: CAWSGGRDQPQHF
V gene: TRBV30
clone size: NA
J gene: TRBJ1-5
D gene: NA

CDR3 DNA: TGTGCCAGCAGCTTATTAGAGGGCGGCGAGCAGTACTTC
CDR3 protein: CASSLLEGGEQYF
V gene: TRBV7-6
clone size: NA
J gene: TRBJ2-7
D gene: NA

CDR3 DNA: TGTGCCAGCGGTTTCAAGGATTCACCCCTCCACTTT
CDR3 protein: CASGFKDSPLHF
V gene: TRBV27
clone size: NA
J gene: TRBJ1-6
D gene: NA

CDR3 DNA: TGCGCCAGCAGCACCGGGACTAGCGAGCGTTACGAGCAGTACTTC
CDR3 protein: CASSTGTSERYEQYF
V gene: TRBV5-1
clone size: NA
J gene: TRBJ2-7
D gene: TRBD2

CDR3 DNA: TGTGCCTGGAGTGGGGCAATCGCCTATAATTCACCCCTCCACTTT
CDR3 protein: CAWSGAIAYNSPLHF
V gene: TRBV30
clone size: NA
J gene: TRBJ1-6
D gene: NA

CDR3 DNA: TGTGCCGCTCGACTAGCGGGGGCCTACAATGAGCAGTTCTTC
CDR3 protein: CAARLAGAYNEQFF
V gene: TRBV10-3
clone size: NA
J gene: TRBJ2-1
D gene: TRBD2

CDR3 DNA: TGTGCCAGCAGCTCCTCTAGGGGCGCCGGGGAGCTGTTTTTT
CDR3 protein: CASSSSRGAGELFF
V gene: TRBV2
clone size: NA
J gene: TRBJ2-2
D gene: NA

CDR3 DNA: TGTGCCAGCAGCAATAGGGACAGGATCGTTCAGCCCCAGCATTTT
CDR3 protein: CASSNRDRIVQPQHF
V gene: TRBV5-6
clone size: NA
J gene: TRBJ1-5
D gene: TRBD1